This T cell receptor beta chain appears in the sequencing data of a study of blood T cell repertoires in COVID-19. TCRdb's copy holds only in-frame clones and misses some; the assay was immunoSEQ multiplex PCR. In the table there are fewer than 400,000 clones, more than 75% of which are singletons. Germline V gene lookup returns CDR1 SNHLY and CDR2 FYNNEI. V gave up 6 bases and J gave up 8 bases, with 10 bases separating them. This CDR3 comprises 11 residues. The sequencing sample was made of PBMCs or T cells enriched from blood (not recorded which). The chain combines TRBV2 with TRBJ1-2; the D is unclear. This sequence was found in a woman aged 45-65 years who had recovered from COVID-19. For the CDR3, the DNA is TGTGCCAGCAGAGGGAGCTGGGGCTACACCTTC. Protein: CASRGSWGYTF.